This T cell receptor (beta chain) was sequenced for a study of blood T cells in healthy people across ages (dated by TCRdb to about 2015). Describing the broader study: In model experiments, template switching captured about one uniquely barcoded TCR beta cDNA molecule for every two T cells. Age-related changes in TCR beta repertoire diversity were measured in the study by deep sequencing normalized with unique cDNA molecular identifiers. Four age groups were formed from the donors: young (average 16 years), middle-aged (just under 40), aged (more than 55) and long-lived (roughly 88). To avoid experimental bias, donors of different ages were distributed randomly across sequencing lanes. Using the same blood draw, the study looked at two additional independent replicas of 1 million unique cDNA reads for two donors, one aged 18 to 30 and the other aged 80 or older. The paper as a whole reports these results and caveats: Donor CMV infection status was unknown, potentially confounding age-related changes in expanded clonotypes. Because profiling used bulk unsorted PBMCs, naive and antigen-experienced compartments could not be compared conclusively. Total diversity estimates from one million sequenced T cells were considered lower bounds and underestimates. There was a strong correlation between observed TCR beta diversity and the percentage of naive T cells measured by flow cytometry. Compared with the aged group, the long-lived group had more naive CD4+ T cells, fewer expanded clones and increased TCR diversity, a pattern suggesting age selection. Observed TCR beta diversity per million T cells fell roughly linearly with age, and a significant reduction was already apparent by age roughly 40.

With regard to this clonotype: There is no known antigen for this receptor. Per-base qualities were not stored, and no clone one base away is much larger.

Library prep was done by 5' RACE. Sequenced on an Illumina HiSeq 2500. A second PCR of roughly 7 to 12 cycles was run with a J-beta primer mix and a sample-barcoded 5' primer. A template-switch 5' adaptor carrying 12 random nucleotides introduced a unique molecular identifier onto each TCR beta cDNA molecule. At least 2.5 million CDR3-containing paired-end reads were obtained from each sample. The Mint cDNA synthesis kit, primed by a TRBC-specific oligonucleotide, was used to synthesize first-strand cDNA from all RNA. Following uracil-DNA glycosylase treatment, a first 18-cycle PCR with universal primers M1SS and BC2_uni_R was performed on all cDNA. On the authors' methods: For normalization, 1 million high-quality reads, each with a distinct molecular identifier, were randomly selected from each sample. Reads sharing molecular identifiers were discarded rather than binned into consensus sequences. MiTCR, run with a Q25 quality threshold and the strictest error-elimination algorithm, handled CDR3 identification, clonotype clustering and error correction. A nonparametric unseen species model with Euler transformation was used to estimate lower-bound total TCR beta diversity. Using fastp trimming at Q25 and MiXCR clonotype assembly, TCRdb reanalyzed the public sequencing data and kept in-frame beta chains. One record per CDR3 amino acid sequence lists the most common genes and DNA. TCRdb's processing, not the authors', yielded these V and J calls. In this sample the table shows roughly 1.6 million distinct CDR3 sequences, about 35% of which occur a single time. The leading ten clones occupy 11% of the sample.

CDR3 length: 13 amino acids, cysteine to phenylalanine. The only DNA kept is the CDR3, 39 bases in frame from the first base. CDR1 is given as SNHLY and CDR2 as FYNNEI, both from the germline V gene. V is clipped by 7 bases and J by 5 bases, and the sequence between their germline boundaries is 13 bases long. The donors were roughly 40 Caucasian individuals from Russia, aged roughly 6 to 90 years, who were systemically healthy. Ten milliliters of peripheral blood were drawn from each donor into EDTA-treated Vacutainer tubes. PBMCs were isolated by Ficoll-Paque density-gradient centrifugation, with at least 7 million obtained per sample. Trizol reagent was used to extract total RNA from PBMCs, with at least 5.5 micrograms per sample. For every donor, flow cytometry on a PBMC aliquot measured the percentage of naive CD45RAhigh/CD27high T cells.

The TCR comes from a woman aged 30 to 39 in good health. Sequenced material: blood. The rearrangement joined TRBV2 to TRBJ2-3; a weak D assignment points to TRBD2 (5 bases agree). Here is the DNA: TGTGCCAGCATACGGGGTCCGAGAGATACGCAGTATTTT. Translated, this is CASIRGPRDTQYF.